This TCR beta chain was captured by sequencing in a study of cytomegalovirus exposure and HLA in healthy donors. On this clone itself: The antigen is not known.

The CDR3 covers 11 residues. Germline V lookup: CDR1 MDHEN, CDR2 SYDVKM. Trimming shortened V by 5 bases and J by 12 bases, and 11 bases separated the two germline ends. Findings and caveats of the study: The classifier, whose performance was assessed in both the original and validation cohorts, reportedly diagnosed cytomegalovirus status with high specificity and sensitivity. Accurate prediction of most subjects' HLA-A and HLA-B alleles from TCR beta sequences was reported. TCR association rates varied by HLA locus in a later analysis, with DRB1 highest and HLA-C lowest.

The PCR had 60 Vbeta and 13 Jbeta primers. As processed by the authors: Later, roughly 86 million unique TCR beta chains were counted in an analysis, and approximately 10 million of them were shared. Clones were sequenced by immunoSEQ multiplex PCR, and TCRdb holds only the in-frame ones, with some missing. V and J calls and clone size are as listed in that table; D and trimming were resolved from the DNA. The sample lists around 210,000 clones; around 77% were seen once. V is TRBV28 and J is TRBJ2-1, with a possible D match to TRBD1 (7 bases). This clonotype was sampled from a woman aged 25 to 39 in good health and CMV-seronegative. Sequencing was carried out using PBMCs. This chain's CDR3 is CASSPQGGQFF. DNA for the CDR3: TGTGCCAGCAGTCCTCAGGGGGGGCAGTTCTTC.